These 12 T cell receptor beta chains originate from one sample sequenced in a study of T cell changes during pregnancy in multiple sclerosis. The protocol was immunoSEQ multiplex PCR, while the TCRdb copy is restricted to in-frame clones and leaves out a portion. The sample includes approximately 41,000 clones, about 94% of them seen just once. The sequences come from CD8+ T cells from peripheral blood mononuclear cells, collected in the third trimester of pregnancy. The receptors here all came from a female donor with multiple sclerosis, enrolled in a pregnancy study.

J is TRBJ2-5 and V is TRBV5-1, with 7 bases matching TRBD1. The length of the CDR3 is 13 residues. CDR1 is SGHRS, CDR2 YFSETQ, per germline. The V segment lost 3 bases and the J segment 7 bases; nucleotides outside the gene matches: 6. The CDR3 here is CASSSGQAVTQYF. CDR3 bases: TGCGCCAGCAGCTCCGGACAGGCAGTGACCCAGTACTTC.

The CDR3 spells CASSLRSLDEQYF. CDR3 bases: TGTGCCAGCAGCTTGAGATCGTTAGACGAGCAGTACTTC. The chain employs TRBV9 and TRBJ2-7; D call uncertain. The CDR3 loop spans 13 amino acids. CDR1 and CDR2 from the germline V gene are SGDLS and YYNGEE. V lost 4 bases to trimming and J lost 5 bases, with 13 bases between them. The full variable domain, with the rest looked up from reference TRBV9 and TRBJ2-7, is DSGVTQTPKHLITATGQRVTLRCSPRSGDLSVYWYQQSLDQGLQFLIQYYNGEERAKGNILERFSAQQFPDLHSELNLSSLELGDSALYFCASSLRSLDEQYFGPGTRLTVT.

The CDR3 loop reads CASSFGTFYGYTF. The CDR3, as DNA: TGTGCCAGCAGCTTTGGCACCTTCTATGGCTACACCTTC. The chain recombines TRBV7-2 with TRBJ1-2, with D unresolved. Germline assignment: CDR1 SGHTA and CDR2 FQGNSA. V lost 3 bases and J lost 4, with 9 bases in between. The CDR3 totals 13 residues.

The rearrangement uses TRBV7-8 and TRBJ2-3; maybe TRBD2 (6 bases). Germline CDR1 SGHVS, CDR2 FQNEAQ. V lost 4 bases to trimming and J lost 5 bases, with 22 bases between them. The CDR3 extends over 17 amino acids. The CDR3 reads CASSSPLDAGSVDTQYF. The CDR3 DNA reads as TGTGCCAGCAGCTCCCCGTTAGACGCGGGATCGGTAGATACGCAGTATTTT.

V is TRBV29-1 and J is TRBJ2-1; 12 bases map to TRBD2. Germline V lookup: CDR1 SQVTM, CDR2 ANQGSEA. Trimming took 8 bases from V and 1 from J; bases not matched to a gene: 6. This CDR3 contains 15 residues. The CDR3 DNA is TGCAGCTCTCAAGGACTAGCGGGATCCTACAATGAGCAGTTCTTC. This codes for CSSQGLAGSYNEQFF.

There are a few counts of this clone. V gene TRBV9 combines with J gene TRBJ2-1, with D perhaps TRBD2 (6 bases). This CDR3 region has 17 residues. The germline V gene encodes CDR1 SGDLS and CDR2 YYNGEE. V lost 0 bases to trimming and J lost 2 bases, with 15 bases between them. This CDR3 is CASSVAAGRLAYNEQFF. The CDR3 region has the DNA TGTGCCAGCAGCGTAGCGGCGGGAAGACTTGCCTACAATGAGCAGTTCTTC.

CDR3 coding DNA: TGTGCCATCAGTGAAACGGGAGGACCAGGGGAGCAGTACTTC. This gives the protein CAISETGGPGEQYF. The J gene is TRBJ2-5, the V gene TRBV10-3; D may be TRBD2 (7 bases). There are 14 residues in the CDR3. Germline loops: CDR1 ENHRY, CDR2 SYGVKD. V gave up 3 bases and J gave up 11 bases, with 19 bases separating them.

V is TRBV28 and J is TRBJ2-7; D is perhaps TRBD1 (5 bases). This CDR3 is 13 amino acids long. V was cut by 7 bases and J by 3 bases, with 13 bases left in between. Germline loops: CDR1 MDHEN, CDR2 SYDVKM. The CDR3 nucleotides are TGTGCCAGCAAAAGGGTGGGGCTCTACGAGCAGTACTTC. Its protein is CASKRVGLYEQYF.

This sequence joins TRBV6-4 and TRBJ2-7; the D is unclear. CDR1 MRHNA and CDR2 SNTAGT come from the germline V gene. V lost 8 bases, J lost 4 bases, and 15 bases lay in between. This CDR3 has 13 residues. The DNA for the CDR3 is TGTGCCAGCCGAACAGAATACGTATACGAGCAGTACTTC. It translates to CASRTEYVYEQYF.

V usage is TRBV11-2 and J usage is TRBJ2-5; D is unclear. V lost 1 base and J 5 bases, leaving 11 bases between the germline ends. Germline CDR1 reads SGHAT; CDR2 reads FQNNGV. The CDR3 contains 14 residues. CDR3 region: CASSLARPGETQYF. DNA of the CDR3: TGTGCCAGCAGCTTAGCACGCCCGGGTGAGACCCAGTACTTC.

The chain has TRBV19 and TRBJ1-1, with a possible D match to TRBD1 (6 bases). The CDR3 runs 12 residues. The V gene's germline CDR1 is LNHDA and CDR2 SQIVND (reference sequence). Trimming removed 7 bases from V and 4 bases from J, with 10 bases in between. As DNA, the CDR3 is TGTGCCAGTAAGGGGGGGTTCACTGAAGCTTTCTTT. Protein sequence: CASKGGFTEAFF.

The chain combines TRBV5-4 with TRBJ2-7; D is unresolved. Germline lookup yields CDR1 SGHNT and CDR2 YYREEE (reference sequence). With 5 bases removed from V and 4 bases from J, the gap between germline ends came to 7 bases. There are 11 residues in the CDR3. The CDR3 protein is CASSSRYEQYF. As DNA, the CDR3 is TGTGCCAGCAGTTCGAGGTACGAGCAGTACTTC.